A single sample gave rise to the 32 T cell receptor beta chains below, sequenced in a study of vaccination and CD4 T cells after COVID-19. These receptors are not linked to any known antigen. Oncomine TCR Beta short-read sequencing was applied to DNA from cultured CD4+ T cells. TCRdb re-derived calls from the PCR reads in MiXCR, one entry per CDR3 protein. Counted here are 21,000 or so distinct CDR3 sequences, 43% occurring once; the ten biggest clones make up 4% to 5%. This sample's time point: late sampling 161 to 241 days after vaccination in a few convalescent patients. Treatment noted: roughly 11-day PBMC culture with coronavirus spike peptide pools or control peptides (ViraFEST assay). Sequenced material: CD4+ T cells from blood, cultured in vitro, taken about 7 months after SARS-CoV-2 vaccination. The source of these receptors is a human donor who had recovered from COVID-19.

This sequence joins TRBV20-1 and TRBJ1-6; D perhaps matches TRBD1 (6 bases). The V end was cut by 3 bases, the J end by 0 bases, with 15 bases between. CDR3 length: 17 residues. CDR1 is DFQATT, CDR2 SNEGSKA, per germline (reference sequence). The CDR3 protein is CSARAGALSSYNSPLHF. For the CDR3, the DNA is TGCAGTGCTAGGGCAGGGGCGCTTAGCTCCTATAATTCACCCCTCCACTTT.

The rearrangement joins TRBV6-1 to TRBJ2-7; tentative D call: TRBD2 (6 bases). This CDR3 has 14 residues. Germline V gene data show CDR1 as MNHNS and CDR2 as SASEGT. V was trimmed by 7 bases and J by 2 bases, leaving 15 bases between them. This CDR3 is CASTPEGRTYEQYF. DNA for the CDR3: TGTGCCAGCACCCCGGAGGGGCGGACCTACGAGCAGTACTTC.

V gene TRBV4-2 combines with J gene TRBJ2-7, with 9 bases that match TRBD2. CDR3 length: 16 amino acids. The germline gives CDR1 LGHNA, CDR2 YNFKEQ. The ends lost 4 bases at V and 4 bases at J; junction bases unmatched: 11. The CDR3 nucleotides read TGTGCCAGCAGCCCCCGGGTAGCGGGAGTATTGTACGAGCAGTACTTC. Encoded protein: CASSPRVAGVLYEQYF.

This clonotype turned up a few times. V usage is TRBV6-1 and J usage is TRBJ2-7; no firm D call. Germline CDR1 is MNHNS and CDR2 is SASEGT. Between the trimmed V and J ends, which lost 1 base and 0 bases, there was a span of 10 bases. This CDR3 has 15 residues. The CDR3, as DNA: TGTGCCAGCAGTGAAGGTCAAACGGGCTCCTACGAGCAGTACTTC. Amino acids: CASSEGQTGSYEQYF.

The genes are TRBV27 and TRBJ2-1; 10 nucleotides agree with TRBD2. Per germline, CDR1 MNHEY and CDR2 SMNVEV (reference sequence). There are 15 residues in the CDR3. Trimming cost V 5 bases and J 5 bases; bases outside gene matches: 6. The CDR3 region has the DNA TGTGCCAGCAGTCCGTTTGGACTAGCGGACAATGAGCAGTTCTTC. Translating it yields CASSPFGLADNEQFF.

V gene TRBV27 combines with J gene TRBJ2-2; D perhaps matches TRBD2 (5 bases). Trimming stripped 4 bases from V and 8 bases from J, with 8 bases between. The CDR3 loop spans 12 amino acids. Germline V gene lookup returns CDR1 MNHEY and CDR2 SMNVEV (reference sequence). The CDR3 bases are TGTGCCAGCAGTTACCCGGGGGGGGAGCTGTTTTTT. It specifies CASSYPGGELFF.

The CDR3 nucleotides read TGCAGTGCTAGAGATCTATTTAGGACTAGCGGGAGGGCTAGCACAGATACGCAGTATTTT. Its translation: CSARDLFRTSGRASTDTQYF. J is TRBJ2-3 and V is TRBV20-1; 15 bases fit TRBD2. With V trimmed by 0 bases and J by 0 bases, 10 bases remained unmatched. Germline V gives CDR1 DFQATT, CDR2 SNEGSKA (reference sequence). CDR3 size: 20 residues.

This chain connects TRBV2 to TRBJ1-5; 9 bases fit TRBD1. Unmatched junction bases numbered 4, after V lost 6 bases and J lost 1 base. Germline V lookup: CDR1 SNHLY, CDR2 FYNNEI. CDR3 length: 15 residues. The CDR3, as DNA: TGTGCCAGCAGAATCGGACAGGGGAGCAATCAGCCCCAGCATTTT. Its translation: CASRIGQGSNQPQHF.

CDR3 in amino acids: CASSPKKYEQYF. CDR3 coding DNA: TGTGCCAGCTCACCAAAGAAGTACGAGCAGTACTTC. The J gene is TRBJ2-7, the V gene TRBV18, with D uncertain. V was trimmed by 2 bases and J by 4 bases, leaving 6 bases between them. Germline CDR1 KGHSH, CDR2 LQKENI. The CDR3 has 12 amino acids.

This clonotype occurred a few times. The genes are TRBV20-1 and TRBJ2-1, with D tentatively TRBD2 (6 bases). The V gene's germline CDR1 is DFQATT and CDR2 SNEGSKA (reference sequence). The length of the CDR3 is 12 residues. V lost 6 bases and J lost 7, with 13 bases in between. As DNA, the CDR3 is TGCAGTGCGGAGGGACTTCTTAATGAGCAGTTCTTC. Translating it yields CSAEGLLNEQFF.

This clonotype was observed a few times. The chain has TRBV6-5 and TRBJ1-2; 9 bases line up with TRBD1. The V segment lost 4 bases and the J segment 3 bases; nucleotides outside the gene matches: 3. The CDR3 spans 14 residues. CDR1 is MNHEY, CDR2 SVGAGI, per germline. This chain's CDR3 is CASSSRTGDYGYTF. For the CDR3, the DNA is TGTGCCAGCAGTTCCCGGACAGGGGACTATGGCTACACCTTC.

V is TRBV7-3 and J is TRBJ2-3; D possibly matches TRBD1 or TRBD2 (5 bases each). The germline V and J ends were trimmed by 4 bases and 4 bases, with 18 bases remaining between them. The CDR3 length is 16 residues. Looked up from germline, CDR1 is SGHTA and CDR2 is FQGTGA. DNA of the CDR3: TGTGCCAGCAGCTCTGGGGACGGGGTTGGATCAGATACGCAGTATTTT. Residues: CASSSGDGVGSDTQYF. Using reference TRBV7-3 and TRBJ2-3 for the parts outside the CDR3, the full variable domain is GAGVSQTPSNKVTEKGKYVELRCDPISGHTALYWYRQSLGQGPEFLIYFQGTGAADDSGLPNDRFFAVRPEGSVSTLKIQRTERGDSAVYLCASSSGDGVGSDTQYFGPGTRLTVL.

The V gene is TRBV27, the J gene TRBJ2-7; 10 bases are shared with TRBD2. The CDR3 contains 15 residues. V lost 5 bases to trimming and J lost 5 bases; unmatched junction nucleotides: 9. The germline V gene has CDR1 MNHEY and CDR2 SMNVEV (reference sequence). CDR3 region: CASSPQREGRHEQYF. Written as DNA, the CDR3 is TGTGCCAGCAGTCCCCAGCGGGAGGGCCGCCACGAGCAGTACTTC.

This clonotype occurred a few times. The V and J genes are TRBV20-1 and TRBJ1-2; 8 bases are shared with TRBD1. This CDR3 is 14 amino acids long. Unmatched junction bases numbered 7, after V lost 3 bases and J lost 4 bases. CDR1 is DFQATT, CDR2 SNEGSKA, per germline (reference sequence). DNA of the CDR3: TGCAGTGCTAGTAATCCAGGGGGCGTCTATGGCTACACCTTC. It codes for CSASNPGGVYGYTF.

Points on this clonotype: This may be a read error, as it is one base from a much larger clone. The V and J genes are TRBV28 and TRBJ2-1; D unresolved. V was shortened by 10 bases and J by 5 bases, with 6 bases between the two germline ends. The CDR3 runs 10 residues. From germline, CDR1 is MDHEN and CDR2 SYDVKM. CDR3 sequence: CATEDNEQFF. DNA of the CDR3: TGTGCCACGGAAGACAATGAGCAGTTCTTC.

This clonotype was counted only a few times. The rearrangement uses TRBV6-5 and TRBJ1-2, with D uncertain. Germline V gene lookup returns CDR1 MNHEY and CDR2 SVGAGI. The CDR3 is made up of 13 amino acids. Trimming cost V 1 base and J 7 bases, with 10 bases left between them. The CDR3 spells CASSYLGSGGYTF. CDR3 DNA: TGTGCCAGCAGTTACTTGGGGTCCGGTGGCTACACCTTC.

The chain uses TRBV20-1 and TRBJ2-7, with D possibly being TRBD1 (6 bases). V lost 4 bases and J 1 base, leaving 11 bases between the germline ends. This CDR3 spans 13 amino acids. Germline V gene sequence: CDR1 DFQATT, CDR2 SNEGSKA (reference sequence). The CDR3 DNA reads TGCAGTGCTATCCCTGGACAGTCCTACGAGCAGTACTTC. It yields the protein CSAIPGQSYEQYF.

This clonotype appeared a few times. The chain recombines TRBV7-9 with TRBJ2-1; D call uncertain. CDR3 length: 15 residues. The germline gives CDR1 SEHNR, CDR2 FQNEAQ (reference sequence). V lost 0 bases to trimming and J lost 6 bases, with 12 bases between them. The CDR3 loop is CASSLAGLPPNEQFF. CDR3 nucleotide sequence: TGTGCCAGCAGCTTAGCCGGTCTCCCCCCCAATGAGCAGTTCTTC.

This sequence joins TRBV28 and TRBJ2-3; D may be TRBD1 (5 bases). V lost 6 bases to trimming and J lost 6 bases, with 28 bases between them. Germline V gives CDR1 MDHEN, CDR2 SYDVKM. The CDR3 runs to 18 residues. CDR3 nucleotide sequence: TGTGCCAGCAGCAGTCGTTTTGACTGGGGCGGACCTACGGATACGCAGTATTTT. Translation gives CASSSRFDWGGPTDTQYF.

With respect to this clonotype: The CDR3 does not close with the conserved phenylalanine or tryptophan, likely indicating a read error. The limits of the CDR3 on the DNA are not certain, so only TCRdb's listed CDR3 is given. The chain recombines TRBV7-9 with TRBJ2-1; the DNA was not used to check the table's D call, TRBD2. The CDR3 is 12 residues long, counting both termini. The germline V gene encodes CDR1 SEHNR and CDR2 FQNEAQ (reference sequence). CDR3 residues: CASSLGPGLVFL.

This chain connects TRBV27 to TRBJ2-3; 9 bases match TRBD2. CDR3 length: 16 amino acids. The germline V gene has CDR1 MNHEY and CDR2 SMNVEV (reference sequence). J was trimmed by 1 base and V by 4 bases; bases with no gene match: 6. The CDR3 nucleotides are TGTGCCAGCAGTTCGGGACTAGCAGACCGCACAGATACGCAGTATTTT. Residues: CASSSGLADRTDTQYF.

This clonotype has only one observation. V gene TRBV6-2 or TRBV6-3 combines with J gene TRBJ1-2; TRBD1 might be the D (5 bases). V was shortened by 5 bases and J by 0 bases, with 19 bases between the two germline ends. Germline V gene lookup returns CDR1 MNHEY and CDR2 SVGEGT. The length of the CDR3 is 17 residues. The CDR3 region has the DNA TGTGCCAGCAGTGCCGCTTTTGTTAGGGGAACTAACTATGGCTACACCTTC. Translated: CASSAAFVRGTNYGYTF.

This clonotype was detected a few times. The chain uses TRBV21-1 and TRBJ1-5. TRBV21-1 is termed a pseudogene. The CDR3 length is 14 residues. Written as DNA, the CDR3 is TGTGCCAGCAGCAACCCCACGGGCCATCAGCCCCAGCATTTT. This encodes CASSNPTGHQPQHF.

V and J are TRBV18 and TRBJ1-2, with D possibly matching TRBD1 (6 bases). This CDR3 contains 14 residues. The ends were cut back, 3 bases at V and 5 bases at J, with 13 bases in the middle. Germline assignment: CDR1 KGHSH and CDR2 LQKENI. In nucleotides, the CDR3 is TGTGCCAGCTCACCGCAGGGGCCGGGGTATGGCTACACCTTC. Translating gives CASSPQGPGYGYTF.

V is TRBV5-1 and J is TRBJ1-5; D call uncertain. CDR3 size: 11 residues. The ends were cut back, 7 bases at V and 5 bases at J, with 7 bases in the middle. Per the germline V gene, CDR1 is SGHRS and CDR2 is YFSETQ. DNA for the CDR3: TGCGCCAGCTATCCTCATCAGCCCCAGCATTTT. It specifies CASYPHQPQHF.

The chain carries TRBV5-4 and TRBJ2-5, with 9 bases lining up with TRBD2. The CDR3 contains 16 residues. V was clipped by 0 bases and J by 5 bases; unmatched bases: 8. Germline loops: CDR1 SGHNT, CDR2 YYREEE (reference sequence). As DNA, the CDR3 is TGTGCCAGCAGCTTGGTGGCGGGAGGGCAGAAGGAGACCCAGTACTTC. It codes for CASSLVAGGQKETQYF.

This sequence joins TRBV10-3 and TRBJ2-6; D gene ambiguous. With 1 base removed from V and 0 bases from J, the gap between germline ends came to 10 bases. Germline CDR1 reads ENHRY; CDR2 reads SYGVKD. The CDR3 consists of 17 residues. CDR3 amino acids: CAISEFGPDSGANVLTF. CDR3 nucleotide sequence: TGTGCCATCAGTGAGTTCGGGCCTGACTCTGGGGCCAACGTCCTGACTTTC.

The chain employs TRBV7-2 and TRBJ2-7, with D unresolved. This CDR3 comprises 16 residues. Germline V gene lookup returns CDR1 SGHTA and CDR2 FQGNSA. Trimming left V 2 bases short and J 3 bases short, with 17 bases between. CDR3 sequence (DNA): TGTGCCAGCAGCTTATTGGACCCCGCTCTAAGCTACGAGCAGTACTTC. Its protein is CASSLLDPALSYEQYF.

This clonotype was seen only a few times. V usage is TRBV20-1 and J usage is TRBJ1-1; the match to TRBD1 covers 7 bases. J lost 0 bases, V lost 0 bases, and 7 bases had no gene match. This CDR3 is built from 16 residues. Germline V lookup: CDR1 DFQATT, CDR2 SNEGSKA (reference sequence). The CDR3 DNA is TGCAGTGCTAGAGAATCGACAGGGCACATGAACACTGAAGCTTTCTTT. Its protein is CSARESTGHMNTEAFF.

The chain joins TRBV6-2 or TRBV6-3 to TRBJ1-2; D not resolved. Looked up from germline, CDR1 is MNHEY and CDR2 is SVGEGT. The length of the CDR3 is 13 residues. The V and J ends lost 2 bases and 7 bases respectively, with 11 bases between them. The CDR3, as DNA: TGTGCCAGCAGTTACACTGACGAGGGTGGCTACACCTTC. This translates into CASSYTDEGGYTF.

This clonotype showed up just a few times. The chain joins TRBV20-1 to TRBJ2-3, with 12 bases identical to TRBD2. The CDR3 loop spans 15 amino acids. Germline V CDR1 and CDR2: DFQATT, SNEGSKA (reference sequence). J gave up 4 bases and V 6 bases, and 8 bases lay outside the gene matches. This CDR3 reads CSADRTSGTSDTQYF. For the CDR3, the DNA is TGCAGTGCAGACCGGACTAGCGGGACGTCAGATACGCAGTATTTT.

CDR3 sequence: CSAREGTKPQHF. In DNA form, the CDR3 reads TGCAGTGCTAGAGAGGGGACGAAGCCCCAGCATTTT. The chain employs TRBV20-1 and TRBJ1-5, with D maybe TRBD1 (5 bases). The germline V gene has CDR1 DFQATT and CDR2 SNEGSKA (reference sequence). Trimming stripped 0 bases from V and 8 bases from J, with 8 bases between. The CDR3 length is 12 residues.